This TCR beta chain derives from a study of blood T cell repertoires in COVID-19. CDR1 MGHDK and CDR2 SYGVNS come from the germline V gene. This CDR3 spans 12 amino acids. Unmatched junction bases numbered 12, after V lost 6 bases and J lost 15 bases. Repertoires were generated with immunoSEQ multiplex PCR, while TCRdb's copy carries only in-frame clones and drops some. The sample lists roughly 290,000 clones, around nine tenths seen once, with roughly 6.8% in the top ten. J is TRBJ2-3 and V is TRBV25-1; 7 nucleotides align to TRBD2. The sequenced sample consisted of peripheral blood. The clonotype was recovered from a woman younger than 45 with COVID-19, enrolled during active disease. The CDR3 reads CASRRGGGRGYF. The CDR3 DNA reads TGTGCCAGCAGGCGCGGAGGCGGGAGAGGCTATTTT.